What follows are 32 T cell receptor beta chains derived from one specimen sequenced in a study of human T cells and chemical hapten exposure. MiXCR was run by TCRdb on the 5' RACE reads, yielding one entry per CDR3 protein. The sample contains under 100,000 distinct CDR3 sequences, roughly 15% of which appear only once. Unfractionated whole blood served as the source for total RNA extraction. These receptors were obtained from a female donor in good health.

This chain links TRBV18 with TRBJ1-5; no clear D. The V and J ends lost 5 bases and 7 bases respectively, with 12 bases between them. CDR3 size: 13 residues. The V gene's germline CDR1 is KGHSH and CDR2 LQKENI. The CDR3 region has the DNA TGTGCCAGCTCAGCAGAGCGCCCGCAGCCCCAGCATTTT. This gives the protein CASSAERPQPQHF.

This clonotype came up a few times. The V call is TRBV4-3, the J call TRBJ2-7, with TRBD1 identical over 7 bases. The CDR3 consists of 16 residues. Unmatched junction bases numbered 6, after V lost 0 bases and J lost 1 base. Germline values: CDR1 LGHNA, CDR2 YSLEER. CDR3 nucleotide sequence: TGCGCCAGCAGCCAAGATCAGGGGGACAGTTCCTACGAGCAGTACTTC. Amino acids: CASSQDQGDSSYEQYF.

This clonotype came up a few times. The V gene is TRBV6-5, the J gene TRBJ2-1, with 8 bases fitting TRBD2. The CDR3 contains 13 residues. CDR1 MNHEY and CDR2 SVGAGI come from the germline V gene. J gave up 1 base and V 7 bases, and 0 bases lay outside the gene matches. CDR3: CASIAGSYNEQFF. CDR3 sequence (DNA): TGTGCCAGCATAGCGGGATCCTACAATGAGCAGTTCTTC.

The V gene is TRBV28, the J gene TRBJ1-4; D gene unclear. The CDR3 extends over 16 amino acids. Germline values: CDR1 MDHEN, CDR2 SYDVKM. The V and J ends lost 4 bases and 10 bases respectively, with 22 bases between them. In DNA, the CDR3 is TGTGCCAGCAGTTCCCACGACGGCGTTGCGGGTGGAAAACTGTTTTTT. Its translation: CASSSHDGVAGGKLFF.

This clonotype appeared a few times. This chain connects TRBV14 to TRBJ2-1; the match to TRBD2 covers 9 bases. V gave up 2 bases and J gave up 4 bases; unmatched junction bases: 6. The germline V gene encodes CDR1 SGHDN and CDR2 FVKESK. CDR3 size: 16 residues. This chain's CDR3 is CASSQLGGGEYNEQFF. In DNA, the CDR3 is TGTGCCAGCAGCCAACTCGGCGGGGGGGAATACAATGAGCAGTTCTTC.

V and J are TRBV29-1 and TRBJ2-1; D gene uncertain. Deletions cut 6 bases from V and 7 bases from J, with 10 bases between. The CDR3 has 11 residues. Per germline, CDR1 SQVTM and CDR2 ANQGSEA. The CDR3 spells CSVREMNEQFF. The CDR3 DNA is TGCAGCGTGCGTGAAATGAATGAGCAGTTCTTC.

The sample holds a few counts of this clonotype. The V and J genes are TRBV28 and TRBJ1-5; D possibly corresponds to TRBD1 (6 bases). Germline lookup yields CDR1 MDHEN and CDR2 SYDVKM. This CDR3 spans 13 amino acids. Deletions cut 8 bases from V and 9 bases from J, with 17 bases between. For the CDR3, the DNA is TGTGCCAGCCACCAGGGGCACTTTCGGCCCCAGCATTTT. Its translation is CASHQGHFRPQHF.

The chain links TRBV20-1 to TRBJ1-2; the D is unclear. V was cut by 0 bases and J by 4 bases, with 9 bases left in between. Germline-derived CDR1 and CDR2 are DFQATT and SNEGSKA (reference sequence). The CDR3 runs 13 residues. CDR3: CSARDPGFYGYTF. In DNA, the CDR3 is TGCAGTGCTAGAGACCCTGGGTTCTATGGCTACACCTTC.

The chain combines TRBV2 with TRBJ1-2, with D tentatively TRBD1 (6 bases). The germline V and J ends were trimmed by 9 bases and 4 bases, with 18 bases remaining between them. The CDR3 spans 14 residues. Germline V CDR1 and CDR2: SNHLY, FYNNEI. CDR3 bases: TGTGCCAGTTATGAACCCGGGACAAGCTATGGCTACACCTTC. Residues: CASYEPGTSYGYTF.

The chain has TRBV10-3 and TRBJ2-1; tentatively, D is TRBD2 (5 bases). V was cut by 5 bases and J by 8 bases, with 7 bases left in between. Germline assignment: CDR1 ENHRY and CDR2 SYGVKD. CDR3 length: 11 residues. CDR3 residues: CAISFSDEQFF. The CDR3 DNA sequence: TGTGCCATCAGTTTTAGCGATGAGCAGTTCTTC.

Only a few counts were recorded for this clonotype. The chain is built from TRBV28 and TRBJ2-3; 9 nucleotides match TRBD2. The CDR3 is 16 amino acids. J gave up 2 bases and V 4 bases, and 7 bases lay outside the gene matches. From germline, CDR1 is MDHEN and CDR2 SYDVKM. In DNA form, the CDR3 reads TGTGCCAGCAGTTCCCGCGCTAGCGGGGACACAGATACGCAGTATTTT. Protein product: CASSSRASGDTDTQYF.

The chain combines TRBV7-2 with TRBJ2-3; D possibly corresponds to TRBD1 (5 bases). The germline V and J ends were trimmed by 5 bases and 4 bases, with 10 bases remaining between them. Germline lookup yields CDR1 SGHTA and CDR2 FQGNSA. The CDR3 covers 13 residues. The CDR3 region is CASSLRGSDTQYF. Here the CDR3 DNA reads TGTGCCAGCAGCCTTAGGGGTTCAGATACGCAGTATTTT.

J is TRBJ1-1 and V is TRBV6-5, with a weak D call TRBD1 (5 bases). The V end lost 5 bases, the J end lost 0 bases, and 7 bases lay between the germline ends. From germline, CDR1 is MNHEY and CDR2 SVGAGI. The CDR3 is made up of 13 amino acids. The CDR3 sequence is CASSGHLNTEAFF. The CDR3 DNA reads TGTGCCAGCAGTGGACATTTGAACACTGAAGCTTTCTTT.

The chain recombines TRBV7-2 with TRBJ1-5; possibly TRBD1 for D (5 bases). The V end lost 5 bases, the J end lost 6 bases, and 14 bases lay between the germline ends. CDR3 length: 14 amino acids. The germline V gene encodes CDR1 SGHTA and CDR2 FQGNSA. The CDR3 region has the DNA TGTGCCAGCAGCCTGAGGGGCATGGGTCAGCCCCAGCATTTT. This codes for CASSLRGMGQPQHF.

A few counts support this clonotype. The chain recombines TRBV7-2 with TRBJ1-4, with D unresolved. The CDR3 length is 15 residues. Trimming took off 5 bases at V and 1 base at J, with 11 bases between the two ends. Germline CDR1 SGHTA, CDR2 FQGNSA. CDR3 amino acids: CASSPQGRTNEKLFF. As DNA, the CDR3 is TGTGCCAGCAGCCCCCAAGGCAGAACTAATGAAAAACTGTTTTTT.

The table lists this clonotype with many counts. The rearrangement uses TRBV2 and TRBJ1-1; a weak D match, TRBD1 (5 bases). The CDR3 is 15 amino acids. The V end lost 6 bases, the J end lost 11 bases, and 25 bases lay between the germline ends. The germline CDR1 and CDR2 sequences are SNHLY and FYNNEI. CDR3 bases: TGTGCCAGCAGAGATCAGGGAAGTCTGAGGATTGAGGCTTTCTTT. Protein sequence: CASRDQGSLRIEAFF.

The chain has TRBV7-9 and TRBJ1-1; TRBD1 might be the D (6 bases). Trimming cost V 5 bases and J 7 bases, with 20 bases left between them. Per the germline V gene, CDR1 is SEHNR and CDR2 is FQNEAQ (reference sequence). There are 15 residues in the CDR3. Here the CDR3 DNA reads TGTGCCAGCAGCCCCGACAGGAATACTAGAGATGAAGCTTTCTTT. Translated, it gives CASSPDRNTRDEAFF.

The V gene is TRBV5-1, the J gene TRBJ1-3; weak D call: TRBD1 (5 bases). CDR3 length: 14 amino acids. V was cut by 0 bases and J by 1 base, with 5 bases left in between. Per the germline V gene, CDR1 is SGHRS and CDR2 is YFSETQ. CDR3 amino acids: CASSLEGSGNTIYF. The DNA for the CDR3 is TGCGCCAGCAGCTTGGAGGGGTCTGGAAACACCATATATTTT. Together with reference TRBV5-1 and TRBJ1-3, the CDR3 gives the full variable domain: KAGVTQTPRYLIKTRGQQVTLSCSPISGHRSVSWYQQTPGQGLQFLFEYFSETQRNKGNFPGRFSGRQFSNSRSEMNVSTLELGDSALYLCASSLEGSGNTIYFGEGSWLTVV.

This clonotype was observed a few times. This chain links TRBV3-1 with TRBJ2-3, with 8 bases matching TRBD2. The V segment lost 1 base and the J segment 1 base; nucleotides outside the gene matches: 4. CDR3 length equals 16 residues. Germline CDR1 reads LGHDT; CDR2 reads YNNKEL (reference sequence). CDR3 bases: TGTGCCAGCAGCCAAGGCGGGGGGAGGCGCACAGATACGCAGTATTTT. This encodes CASSQGGGRRTDTQYF.

In its sample, this clonotype was seen a few times. V gene TRBV9 combines with J gene TRBJ2-2; D remains ambiguous. Trimming pared 1 base from V and 5 bases from J, leaving 0 bases between. The CDR3 sequence is 11 residues long. Germline V lookup: CDR1 SGDLS, CDR2 YYNGEE. The CDR3, as DNA: TGTGCCAGCAGCGTAACCGGGGAGCTGTTTTTT. Its translation is CASSVTGELFF.

This clonotype was counted only a few times. The V call is TRBV5-6, the J call TRBJ2-5, with 7 positions matching TRBD2. Losses at the gene ends were 0 bases for V and 5 bases for J; bases not matched to a gene: 4. The germline CDR1 and CDR2 sequences are SGHDT and YYEEEE. The CDR3 is 14 amino acids. CDR3 residues: CASSLGGGDETQYF. The CDR3 DNA follows: TGTGCCAGCAGCTTGGGGGGGGGAGATGAGACCCAGTACTTC.

This clonotype was counted between two and nine times. The rearrangement joins TRBV3-1 to TRBJ2-3, with unresolved D. The CDR3 totals 16 residues. Trimming stripped 1 base from V and 1 base from J, with 12 bases between. The germline V gene has CDR1 LGHDT and CDR2 YNNKEL (reference sequence). The CDR3 loop reads CASSQGSSSGTDTQYF. Written as DNA, the CDR3 is TGTGCCAGCAGCCAAGGCAGCAGTTCGGGCACAGATACGCAGTATTTT.

The CDR3 loop is CASMGTGRGYGYTF. Written as DNA, the CDR3 is TGTGCCAGCATGGGCACAGGGCGGGGCTATGGCTACACCTTC. The genes are TRBV2 and TRBJ1-2, with D perhaps matching TRBD1 (6 bases). The CDR3 spans 14 residues. Germline assignment: CDR1 SNHLY and CDR2 FYNNEI. The V end was cut by 7 bases, the J end by 4 bases, with 16 bases between.

This clonotype was picked up a small number of times. The chain combines TRBV29-1 with TRBJ1-2; 8 nucleotides line up with TRBD1. CDR1 is SQVTM and CDR2 is ANQGSEA in the germline V gene. The CDR3 covers 10 residues. The CDR3 region is CRTGEDGYTF. The CDR3 bases are TGCAGGACAGGGGAAGATGGCTACACCTTC.

This chain connects TRBV7-2 to TRBJ2-5, with 9 nucleotides matching TRBD2. Trimming at V came to 7 bases and at J to 2 bases, leaving 8 bases not matched to a gene. CDR1 SGHTA and CDR2 FQGNSA come from the germline V gene. The CDR3 spans 15 residues. This chain's CDR3 is CASKWASGVQETQYF. CDR3 bases: TGTGCCAGCAAGTGGGCTAGCGGGGTTCAAGAGACCCAGTACTTC.

V and J are TRBV20-1 and TRBJ1-1; possibly TRBD1 for D (6 bases). The CDR3 totals 14 residues. V was trimmed by 0 bases and J by 3 bases, leaving 11 bases between them. Germline lookup yields CDR1 DFQATT and CDR2 SNEGSKA (reference sequence). The CDR3 nucleotides are TGCAGTGCTAGAGACAACAGGGCTGACACTGAAGCTTTCTTT. Amino acid sequence: CSARDNRADTEAFF.

This clonotype was detected a few times. V is TRBV28 and J is TRBJ1-2, with D tentatively TRBD1 (6 bases). Germline loops: CDR1 MDHEN, CDR2 SYDVKM. This CDR3 is built from 16 residues. V was cut by 5 bases and J by 2 bases, with 18 bases left in between. The CDR3 DNA reads as TGTGCCAGCAGTCCTCTCTGGAAGGGGGGCAACTATGGCTACACCTTC. Translating it yields CASSPLWKGGNYGYTF.

This rearrangement joins TRBV7-2 to TRBJ1-5; 7 bases align to TRBD1. Germline V gene sequence: CDR1 SGHTA, CDR2 FQGNSA. This CDR3 comprises 15 residues. The V segment lost 5 bases and the J segment 1 base; nucleotides outside the gene matches: 5. Here the CDR3 DNA reads TGTGCCAGCAGCGGGACAGCGGGGAGCAATCAGCCCCAGCATTTT. Its translation is CASSGTAGSNQPQHF.

There are a few counts of this clonotype. The J gene is TRBJ1-5, the V gene TRBV12-3 or TRBV12-4, with TRBD1 matching over 8 bases. This CDR3 has 15 amino acids. The junction had 6 bases not matched to a gene; V was cut back by 6 bases and J by 2 bases. For the CDR3, the DNA is TGTGCCAGCAGGGAAGAGACAGGGGGCAATCAGCCCCAGCATTTT. As protein: CASREETGGNQPQHF.

This chain uses TRBV11-2 with TRBJ2-3; D ambiguous. The germline CDR1 and CDR2 sequences are SGHAT and FQNNGV. This CDR3 is 15 amino acids long. V gave up 1 base and J gave up 0 bases, with 8 bases separating them. The CDR3 bases are TGTGCCAGCAGCTTAGGGAGAGTTAGCACAGATACGCAGTATTTT. This sequence encodes CASSLGRVSTDTQYF.

There are a few counts of this clonotype. This chain links TRBV11-1 with TRBJ2-1; 9 positions agree with TRBD2. Looked up from germline, CDR1 is SGHAT and CDR2 is FQDESV (reference sequence). The CDR3 runs 14 residues. J gave up 5 bases and V 5 bases, and 4 bases lay outside the gene matches. DNA for the CDR3: TGTGCCAGCAGCGGACTAGCGTTCAACAATGAGCAGTTCTTC. This translates into CASSGLAFNNEQFF.

This clonotype has just a few counts. The DNA for the CDR3 is TGTGCCAGCAGGGACGTTACAGATACGCAGTATTTT. Translating gives CASRDVTDTQYF. This chain joins TRBV2 and TRBJ2-3; D unresolved. The CDR3 length is 12 residues. The V and J ends lost 6 bases and 3 bases respectively, with 7 bases between them. Germline V lookup: CDR1 SNHLY, CDR2 FYNNEI.